One sample yielded the 20 T cell receptor beta chains listed below, sequenced in a study of cytomegalovirus exposure and HLA in healthy donors. TCRdb's table, derived via immunoSEQ multiplex PCR, lists solely in-frame clones and lacks some. The top ten hold under 0.4% of the sample, which has around 250,000 clones, 85% to 90% seen once. Sample: PBMCs. The receptors were sampled from a woman aged 18-29 years in good health and CMV-seronegative.

In this sample, this clone turned up once. Additional DNA sequences in this sample encode the identical CDR3. The CDR3 nucleotides read TGTGCCAGCAGCTTGGAGGGAGGCTATGGCTACACCTTC. It encodes CASSLEGGYGYTF. This rearrangement joins TRBV7-9 to TRBJ1-2; D ambiguous. Looked up from germline, CDR1 is SEHNR and CDR2 is FQNEAQ (reference sequence). The CDR3 runs 13 residues. Trimming pared 3 bases from V and 4 bases from J, leaving 9 bases between.

The V and J genes are TRBV19 and TRBJ2-2; the D gene is possibly TRBD1 (5 bases). Trimming cost V 4 bases and J 6 bases, with 15 bases left between them. Germline CDR1 and CDR2: LNHDA and SQIVND (reference sequence). The CDR3 extends over 15 amino acids. In DNA, the CDR3 is TGTGCCAGTAGTAAAGGACAAGAATGGGCCGGGGAGCTGTTTTTT. Protein: CASSKGQEWAGELFF.

J is TRBJ1-5 and V is TRBV6-5, with 9 bases matching TRBD1. In germline, CDR1 is MNHEY, CDR2 SVGAGI. The CDR3 spans 15 residues. Trimming took 6 bases from V and 2 from J; bases not matched to a gene: 5. The CDR3 nucleotides read TGTGCCAGCAGCTTGACAGGGGGAGGCAATCAGCCCCAGCATTTT. Its translation is CASSLTGGGNQPQHF.

This clone appeared a single time. This chain uses TRBV9 with TRBJ1-2; a possible D gene is TRBD1 (6 bases). CDR1 and CDR2 (germline): SGDLS, YYNGEE. Trimming stripped 4 bases from V and 4 bases from J, with 11 bases between. This CDR3 has 13 amino acids. CDR3 amino acids: CASSHGTFYGYTF. The CDR3 region has the DNA TGTGCCAGCAGCCACGGGACATTCTATGGCTACACCTTC.

This chain links TRBV6-4 with TRBJ1-1; D is possibly TRBD1 (5 bases). This CDR3 is 16 amino acids long. Germline V gene sequence: CDR1 MRHNA, CDR2 SNTAGT. Trimming took 0 bases from V and 0 from J, leaving 11 bases between them. The CDR3 loop reads CASSDSDPRVNTEAFF. CDR3 DNA sequence: TGTGCCAGCAGTGACTCGGACCCCAGGGTGAACACTGAAGCTTTCTTT.

The chain carries TRBV28 and TRBJ2-3, with 10 nucleotides matching TRBD2. The CDR3 has 15 residues. CDR1 is MDHEN and CDR2 is SYDVKM in the germline V gene. Trimming cost V 5 bases and J 5 bases; bases outside gene matches: 7. The DNA for the CDR3 is TGTGCCAGCAGTAGCCTAGCGGGGGTTGTAGATACGCAGTATTTT. It encodes CASSSLAGVVDTQYF.

The chain employs TRBV19 and TRBJ1-4; 7 bases align to TRBD1. The CDR3 is 14 amino acids. The V gene's germline CDR1 is LNHDA and CDR2 SQIVND (reference sequence). V trimming: 5 bases; J trimming: 8 bases; junction bases outside the gene matches: 8. CDR3 amino acids: CASSWTGVPEKLFF. The CDR3 bases are TGTGCCAGTAGTTGGACAGGTGTACCCGAAAAACTGTTTTTT.

The chain is built from TRBV28 and TRBJ2-7; possibly TRBD2 for D (6 bases). Germline V lookup: CDR1 MDHEN, CDR2 SYDVKM. The CDR3 is 13 amino acids. V was trimmed by 7 bases and J by 12 bases, leaving 22 bases between them. The CDR3 protein is CASTSGDAIAWYV. CDR3 in DNA: TGTGCCAGCACCTCGGGGGACGCTATAGCATGGTACGTC.

V usage is TRBV5-5 and J usage is TRBJ1-1, with unresolved D. The CDR3 is 13 amino acids. Trimming cost V 2 bases and J 4 bases, with 9 bases left between them. In germline, CDR1 is SGHKS, CDR2 YYEKEE (reference sequence). Here the CDR3 reads CASSFTEGTEAFF. The CDR3 nucleotides read TGTGCCAGCAGCTTTACCGAGGGCACTGAAGCTTTCTTT.

This clone was seen only a few times. This chain links TRBV6-5 with TRBJ2-7; D possibly corresponds to TRBD2 (5 bases). CDR3 length: 14 amino acids. Germline V lookup: CDR1 MNHEY, CDR2 SVGAGI. V lost 2 bases and J 2 bases, leaving 10 bases between the germline ends. The CDR3 DNA is TGTGCCAGCAGTTACCGCGACTATACCTACGAGCAGTACTTC. Its translation: CASSYRDYTYEQYF.

CDR3 in amino acids: CASSPGGETQYF. In DNA form, the CDR3 reads TGCGCCAGCAGCCCGGGGGGAGAGACCCAGTACTTC. The chain carries TRBV4-1 and TRBJ2-5; TRBD2 matches 7 bases. The V gene end was trimmed by 4 bases and the J gene end by 4 bases; junction bases not matched to a gene: 0. The germline gives CDR1 MGHRA, CDR2 YSYEKL. The CDR3 consists of 12 residues.

The genes are TRBV6-1 and TRBJ1-2, with TRBD1 identical over 8 bases. Unmatched junction bases numbered 9, after V lost 3 bases and J lost 6 bases. This CDR3 region has 15 residues. CDR1 is MNHNS, CDR2 SASEGT, per germline. CDR3 in DNA: TGTGCCAGCAGTGACGACCGACAGGGGTGGAATGGCTACACCTTC. This encodes CASSDDRQGWNGYTF.

The chain carries TRBV11-2 and TRBJ2-7, with TRBD1 matching 9 bases. This CDR3 is built from 15 residues. V lost 2 bases and J lost 4; bases outside the gene matches: 6. Germline V CDR1 and CDR2: SGHAT, FQNNGV. CDR3 sequence: CASSLRGTGYYEQYV. The CDR3 nucleotides are TGTGCCAGCAGCTTAAGGGGGACAGGGTATTACGAGCAGTACGTC.

The CDR3 DNA sequence: TGTGCCAGCAGCGCAACGGACAGGGGGCTCCTCGGGGAGCTGTTTTTT. It translates to CASSATDRGLLGELFF. The V call is TRBV9, the J call TRBJ2-2; 11 bases line up with TRBD1. CDR3 length: 16 residues. V lost 3 bases, J lost 7 bases, and 8 bases stayed unmatched. The germline CDR1 and CDR2 sequences are SGDLS and YYNGEE.

The chain couples TRBV14 to TRBJ1-6; D is uncertain. The V end was cut by 10 bases, the J end by 2 bases, with 9 bases between. The CDR3 runs to 13 residues. CDR1 SGHDN and CDR2 FVKESK come from the germline V gene. The CDR3 region is CATGITYNSPLHF. The CDR3 coding sequence is TGTGCCACGGGGATCACCTATAATTCACCCCTCCACTTT.

The rearrangement links TRBV6-5 to TRBJ2-1; the D gene is possibly TRBD1 (8 bases). There are 15 residues in the CDR3. The ends were cut back, 6 bases at V and 6 bases at J, with 18 bases in the middle. CDR1 is MNHEY, CDR2 SVGAGI, per germline. Written as DNA, the CDR3 is TGTGCCAGCAGAGCACAGGGGGGGTCCGGCAATGAGCAGTTCTTC. Translating gives CASRAQGGSGNEQFF.

The J gene is TRBJ2-7, the V gene TRBV7-9; 7 bases agree with TRBD1. The ends lost 5 bases at V and 3 bases at J; junction bases unmatched: 7. Germline assignment: CDR1 SEHNR and CDR2 FQNEAQ (reference sequence). This CDR3 spans 14 amino acids. DNA of the CDR3: TGTGCCAGCAGCCCACGACAGGGTTACTACGAGCAGTACTTC. Translation: CASSPRQGYYEQYF.

The table lists this clone with a count of one. V gene TRBV4-1 combines with J gene TRBJ1-3, with D uncertain. This CDR3 spans 16 amino acids. Germline V gene data show CDR1 as MGHRA and CDR2 as YSYEKL. V was clipped by 4 bases and J by 0 bases, with 13 bases between them. CDR3 loop: CASSLSVGNSGNTIYF. The CDR3 DNA sequence: TGCGCCAGCAGCCTGTCAGTGGGCAACTCTGGAAACACCATATATTTT.

V gene TRBV6-5 combines with J gene TRBJ2-2, with 8 bases fitting TRBD1. V lost 1 base to trimming and J lost 7 bases; unmatched junction nucleotides: 5. The CDR3 has 15 residues. Germline assignment: CDR1 MNHEY and CDR2 SVGAGI. The DNA of the CDR3 is TGTGCCAGCAGTTACTATACAGGGGGAATCGGGGAGCTGTTTTTT. Amino acids: CASSYYTGGIGELFF.

This clone was recorded only once. The chain uses TRBV5-4 and TRBJ2-3; 7 positions agree with TRBD2. Germline assignment: CDR1 SGHNT and CDR2 YYREEE (reference sequence). The ends lost 2 bases at V and 3 bases at J; junction bases unmatched: 6. The CDR3 sequence is 15 residues long. The CDR3 loop is CASSFQTSLTDTQYF. The CDR3 nucleotides read TGTGCCAGCAGCTTCCAGACTAGCCTAACAGATACGCAGTATTTT.